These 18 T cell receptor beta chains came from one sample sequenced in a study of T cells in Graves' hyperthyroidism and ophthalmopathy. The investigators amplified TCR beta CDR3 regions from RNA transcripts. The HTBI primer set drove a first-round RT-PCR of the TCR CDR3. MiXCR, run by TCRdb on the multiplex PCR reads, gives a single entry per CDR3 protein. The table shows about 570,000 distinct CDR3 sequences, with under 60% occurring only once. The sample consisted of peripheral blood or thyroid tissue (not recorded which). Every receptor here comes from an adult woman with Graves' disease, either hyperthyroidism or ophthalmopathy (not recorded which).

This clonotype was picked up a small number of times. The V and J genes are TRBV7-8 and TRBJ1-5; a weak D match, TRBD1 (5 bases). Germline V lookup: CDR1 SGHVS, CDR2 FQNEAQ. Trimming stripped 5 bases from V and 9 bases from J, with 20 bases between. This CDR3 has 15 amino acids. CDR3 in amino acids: CASSPAGQPGGPQHF. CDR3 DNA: TGTGCCAGCAGCCCAGCGGGGCAGCCCGGCGGGCCCCAGCATTTT. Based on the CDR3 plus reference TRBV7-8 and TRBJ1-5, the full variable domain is GAGVSQSPRYKVAKRGQDVALRCDPISGHVSLFWYQQALGQGPEFLTYFQNEAQLDKSGLPSDRFFAERPEGSVSTLKIQRTQQEDSAVYLCASSPAGQPGGPQHFGDGTRLSIL.

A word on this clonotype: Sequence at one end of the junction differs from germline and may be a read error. CDR3 DNA: TGCGCCAGCAGCCCTCCCGGACAGGTTAACTCTGGGGCCAACGTCCTGACTTTC. Translation gives CASSPPGQVNSGANVLTF. This chain links TRBV5-8 with TRBJ2-6; 7 bases map to TRBD1. The V gene's germline CDR1 is SGHTS and CDR2 YDEGEE. CDR3 length: 18 residues.

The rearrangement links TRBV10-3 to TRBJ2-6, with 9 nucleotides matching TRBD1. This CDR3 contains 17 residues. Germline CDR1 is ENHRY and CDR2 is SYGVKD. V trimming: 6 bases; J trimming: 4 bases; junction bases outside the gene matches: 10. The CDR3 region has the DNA TGTGCCATCAGCACCTGGGACAGGGAAACCGGGGCCAACGTCCTGACTTTC. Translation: CAISTWDRETGANVLTF.

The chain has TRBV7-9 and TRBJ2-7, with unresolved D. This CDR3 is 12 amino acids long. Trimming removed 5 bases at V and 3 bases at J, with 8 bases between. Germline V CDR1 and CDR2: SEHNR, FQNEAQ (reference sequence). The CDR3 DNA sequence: TGTGCCAGCAGCGAGATCTACTACGAGCAGTACTTC. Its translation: CASSEIYYEQYF.

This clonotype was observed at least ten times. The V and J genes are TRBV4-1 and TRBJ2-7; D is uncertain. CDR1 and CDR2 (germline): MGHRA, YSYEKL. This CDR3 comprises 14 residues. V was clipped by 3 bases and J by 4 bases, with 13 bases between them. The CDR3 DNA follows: TGCGCCAGCAGCCACCCCAGGTCAGGTTACGAGCAGTACTTC. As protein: CASSHPRSGYEQYF.

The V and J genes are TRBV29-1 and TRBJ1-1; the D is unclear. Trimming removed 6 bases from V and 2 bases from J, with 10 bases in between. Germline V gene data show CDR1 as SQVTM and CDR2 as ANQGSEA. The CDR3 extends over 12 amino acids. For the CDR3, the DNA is TGCAGCGTGATACAGACAAACACTGAAGCTTTCTTT. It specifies CSVIQTNTEAFF.

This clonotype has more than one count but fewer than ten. The CDR3: CSVVGQTQETQYF. The CDR3 nucleotides read TGCAGCGTTGTCGGCCAGACACAAGAGACCCAGTACTTC. The chain combines TRBV29-1 with TRBJ2-5, with unresolved D. Germline CDR1 is SQVTM and CDR2 is ANQGSEA. V was shortened by 4 bases and J by 2 bases, with 11 bases between the two germline ends. The CDR3 length is 13 residues.

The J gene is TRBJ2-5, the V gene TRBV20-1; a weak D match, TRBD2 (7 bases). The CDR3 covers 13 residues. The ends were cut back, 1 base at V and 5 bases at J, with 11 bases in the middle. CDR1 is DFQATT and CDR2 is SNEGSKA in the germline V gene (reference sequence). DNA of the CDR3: TGCAGTGCTAGAGCGGGGGGCCGGGAGACCCAGTACTTC. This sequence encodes CSARAGGRETQYF.

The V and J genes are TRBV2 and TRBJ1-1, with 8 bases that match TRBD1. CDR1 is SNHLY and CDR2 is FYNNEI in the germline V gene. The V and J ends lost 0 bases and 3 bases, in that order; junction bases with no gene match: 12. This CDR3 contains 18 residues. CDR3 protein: CASSEAERQQGAYTEAFF. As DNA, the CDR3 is TGTGCCAGCAGTGAAGCGGAGCGCCAGCAGGGGGCATACACTGAAGCTTTCTTT.

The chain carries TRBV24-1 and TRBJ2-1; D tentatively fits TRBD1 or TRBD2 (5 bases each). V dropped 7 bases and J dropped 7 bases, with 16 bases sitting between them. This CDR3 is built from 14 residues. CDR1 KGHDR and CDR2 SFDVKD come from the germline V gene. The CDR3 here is CATSAPGLRNEQFF. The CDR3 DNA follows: TGTGCCACCAGCGCCCCGGGGCTAAGGAATGAGCAGTTCTTC.

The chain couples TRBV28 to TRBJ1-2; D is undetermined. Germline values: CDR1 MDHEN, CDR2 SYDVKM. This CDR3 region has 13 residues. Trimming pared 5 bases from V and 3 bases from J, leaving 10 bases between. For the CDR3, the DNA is TGTGCCAGCAGTCTCCCTCGCGACTATGGCTACACCTTC. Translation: CASSLPRDYGYTF.

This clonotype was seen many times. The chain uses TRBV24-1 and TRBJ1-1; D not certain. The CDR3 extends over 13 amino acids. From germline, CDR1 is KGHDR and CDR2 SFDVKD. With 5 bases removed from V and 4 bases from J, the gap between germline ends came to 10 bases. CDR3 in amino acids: CATSATGVTEAFF. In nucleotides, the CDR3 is TGTGCCACCAGTGCAACCGGGGTCACTGAAGCTTTCTTT.

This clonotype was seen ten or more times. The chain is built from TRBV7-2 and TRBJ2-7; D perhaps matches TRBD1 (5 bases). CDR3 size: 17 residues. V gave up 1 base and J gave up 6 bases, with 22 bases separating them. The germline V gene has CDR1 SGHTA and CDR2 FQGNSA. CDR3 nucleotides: TGTGCCAGCAGCTTAGGGGGCGGTGGGGTGTCCCTCCGCGAGCAGTACTTC. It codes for CASSLGGGGVSLREQYF. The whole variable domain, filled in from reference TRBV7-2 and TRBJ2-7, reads GAGVSQSPSNKVTEKGKDVELRCDPISGHTALYWYRQSLGQGLEFLIYFQGNSAPDKSGLPSDRFSAERTGGSVSTLTIQRTQQEDSAVYLCASSLGGGGVSLREQYFGPGTRLTVT.

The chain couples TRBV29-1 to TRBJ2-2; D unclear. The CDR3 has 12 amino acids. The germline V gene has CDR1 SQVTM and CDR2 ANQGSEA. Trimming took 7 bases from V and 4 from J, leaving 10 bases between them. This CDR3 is CSGRGGTGELFF. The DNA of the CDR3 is TGCAGCGGGAGAGGTGGCACCGGGGAGCTGTTTTTT.

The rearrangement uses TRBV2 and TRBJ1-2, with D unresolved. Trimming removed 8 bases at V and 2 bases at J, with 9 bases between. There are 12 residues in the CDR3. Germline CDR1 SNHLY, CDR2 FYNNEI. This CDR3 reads CASQDRNYGYTF. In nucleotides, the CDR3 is TGTGCCAGCCAGGATAGGAACTATGGCTACACCTTC.

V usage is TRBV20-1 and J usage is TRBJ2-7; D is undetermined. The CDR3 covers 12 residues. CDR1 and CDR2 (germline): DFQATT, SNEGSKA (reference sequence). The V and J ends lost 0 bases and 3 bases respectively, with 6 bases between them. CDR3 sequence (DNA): TGCAGTGCTAGAGATGGCTACTACGAGCAGTACTTC. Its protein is CSARDGYYEQYF.

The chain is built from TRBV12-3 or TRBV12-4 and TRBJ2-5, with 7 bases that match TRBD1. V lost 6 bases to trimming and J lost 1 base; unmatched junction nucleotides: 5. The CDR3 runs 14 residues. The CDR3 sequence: CASSKGQSQETQYF. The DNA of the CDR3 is TGTGCCAGCAGCAAGGGACAGTCCCAAGAGACCCAGTACTTC.

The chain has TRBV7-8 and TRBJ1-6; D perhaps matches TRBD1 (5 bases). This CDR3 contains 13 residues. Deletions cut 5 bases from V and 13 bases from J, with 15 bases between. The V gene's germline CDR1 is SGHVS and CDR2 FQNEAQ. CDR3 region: CASSGPGAAPLHF. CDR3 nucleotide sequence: TGTGCCAGCAGCGGACCTGGGGCAGCTCCCCTCCACTTT.